This TCR beta chain came from a study of OX40 agonist ivuxolimab in advanced cancers. Background on the study: Prior checkpoint blockade (anti-PD-1, anti-PD-L1 or anti-CTLA-4) was permitted; approximately 40% had it. Three dose-escalation patients had partial responses: one with hepatocellular carcinoma and two with cutaneous melanoma.

Regarding this clone: Its antigen is still unknown.

Germline-derived CDR1 and CDR2 are SNHLY and FYNNEI. This CDR3 has 15 residues. The V gene lost 3 bases and the J gene lost 1 base, with 10 bases spanning the gap. Study-level points and caveats: Expanded peripheral T-cell antigen specificity went undetermined.

Blood sampling took place at baseline, cycle 4 day 1, and cycle 7 day 1. The method was immunoSEQ multiplex PCR; TCRdb's version includes in-frame clones alone and lacks a portion of them. The sample gives over 65,000 clones, 80% to 90% of which show up once; around 2% is in the top ten. The TCR was taken from an adult with an advanced solid tumor such as melanoma, head and neck, liver or kidney cancer. This chain links TRBV2 with TRBJ1-3, with a possible D match to TRBD1 (5 bases). This specimen was CD4+ or CD8+ T cells sorted from blood, taken in a trial of the OX40 agonist ivuxolimab. CDR3 nucleotides: TGTGCCAGCAGTGACGTTTGGGGGTCTGGAAACACCATATATTTT. Translated, it gives CASSDVWGSGNTIYF.